Here is one T cell receptor (beta chain) with its context. Its antigen is still unknown. The repertoire was sequenced with immunoSEQ multiplex PCR; TCRdb's copy has only in-frame clones and lacks some. This table has around 70,000 clones, under 95% appearing once. CDR1 SGHRS and CDR2 YFSETQ come from the germline V gene. The trim removed 3 bases at V and 1 base at J, leaving 2 bases unmatched. This CDR3 has 14 residues. The data are from a study of lymphopenia after photon versus proton radiotherapy. Study-level points and caveats: Authors raise, but do not show, better survival with proton therapy. A bigger post-nadir fall in TCR diversity correlated inversely with survival time in deceased patients. Under photons, naive T cells and diversity fell while effector/memory populations rose. After lymphocyte nadir, photon-treated repertoires showed oligoclonal expansion, especially CD8+ Temra.

V is TRBV5-1 and J is TRBJ2-7; the match to TRBD1 covers 9 bases. The receptor comes from a woman aged 70 to 79 with pancreatic cancer. This material consisted of peripheral blood, taken from a patient treated with photon-based radiotherapy. The CDR3 DNA sequence: TGCGCCAGCAGCTGGGGACAGGGTTCCTACGAGCAGTACTTC. Translation: CASSWGQGSYEQYF. Complete variable domain (other parts from reference TRBV5-1 and TRBJ2-7): KAGVTQTPRYLIKTRGQQVTLSCSPISGHRSVSWYQQTPGQGLQFLFEYFSETQRNKGNFPGRFSGRQFSNSRSEMNVSTLELGDSALYLCASSWGQGSYEQYFGPGTRLTVT.